This TCR beta chain appears in the sequencing data of a study of cytomegalovirus exposure and HLA in healthy donors. The germline V gene has CDR1 SNHLY and CDR2 FYNNEI. CDR3 length equals 14 residues. V shed 4 bases and J 4 bases; nucleotides not matched to a gene: 6. The PCR made use of 60 Vbeta and 13 Jbeta primers. Method: immunoSEQ multiplex PCR; TCRdb's copy keeps in-frame clones and lacks some. The sample records roughly 190,000 clones, nearly 80% being singletons. Material for sequencing was PBMCs. This chain joins TRBV2 and TRBJ1-2; TRBD1 aligns across 7 bases. The origin of this receptor is a female donor in good health and CMV-seronegative. The CDR3 sequence: CASSVSGGGYGYTF. The DNA for the CDR3 is TGTGCCAGCAGTGTGTCAGGGGGAGGCTATGGCTACACCTTC.